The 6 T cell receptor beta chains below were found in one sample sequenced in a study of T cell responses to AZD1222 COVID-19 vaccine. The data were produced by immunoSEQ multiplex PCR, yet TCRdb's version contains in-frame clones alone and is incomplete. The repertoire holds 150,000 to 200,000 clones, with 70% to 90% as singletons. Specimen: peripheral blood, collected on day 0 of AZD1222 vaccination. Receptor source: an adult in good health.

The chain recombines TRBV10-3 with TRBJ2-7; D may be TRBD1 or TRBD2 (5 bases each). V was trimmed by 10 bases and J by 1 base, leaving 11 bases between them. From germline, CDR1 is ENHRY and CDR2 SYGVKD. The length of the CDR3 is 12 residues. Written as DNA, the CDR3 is TGTGCCACCGGGACGGCTTCCTACGAGCAGTACTTC. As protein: CATGTASYEQYF.

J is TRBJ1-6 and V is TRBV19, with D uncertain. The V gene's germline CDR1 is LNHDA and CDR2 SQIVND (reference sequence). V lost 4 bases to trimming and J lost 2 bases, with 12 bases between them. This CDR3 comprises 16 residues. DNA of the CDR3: TGTGCCAGTAGTACGATGGGGAGGACCTATAATTCACCCCTCCACTTT. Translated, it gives CASSTMGRTYNSPLHF.

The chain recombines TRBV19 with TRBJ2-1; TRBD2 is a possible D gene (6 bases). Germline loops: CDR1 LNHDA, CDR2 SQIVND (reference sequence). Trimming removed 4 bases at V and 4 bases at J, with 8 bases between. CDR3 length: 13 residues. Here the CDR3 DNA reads TGTGCCAGTAGTACCGGAGGGTACAATGAGCAGTTCTTC. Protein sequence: CASSTGGYNEQFF.

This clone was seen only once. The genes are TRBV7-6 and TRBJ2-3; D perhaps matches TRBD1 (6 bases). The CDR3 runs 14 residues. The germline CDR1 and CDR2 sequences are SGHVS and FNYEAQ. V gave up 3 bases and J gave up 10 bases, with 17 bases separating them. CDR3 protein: CASSFPAGDGAQYF. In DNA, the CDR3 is TGTGCCAGCAGCTTTCCCGCAGGGGACGGGGCGCAGTATTTT.

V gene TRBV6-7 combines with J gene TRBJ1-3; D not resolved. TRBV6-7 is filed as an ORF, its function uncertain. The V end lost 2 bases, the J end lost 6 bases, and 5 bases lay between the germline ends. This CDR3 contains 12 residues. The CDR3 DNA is TGTGCCAGCAGTTACCGGGAAAACACCATATATTTT. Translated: CASSYRENTIYF.

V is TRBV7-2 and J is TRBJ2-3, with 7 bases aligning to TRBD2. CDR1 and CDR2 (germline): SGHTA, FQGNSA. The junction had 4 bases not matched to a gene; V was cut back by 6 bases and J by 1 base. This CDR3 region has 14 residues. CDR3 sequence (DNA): TGTGCCAGCAGTCGGGGGGACCGCACAGATACGCAGTATTTT. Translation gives CASSRGDRTDTQYF.